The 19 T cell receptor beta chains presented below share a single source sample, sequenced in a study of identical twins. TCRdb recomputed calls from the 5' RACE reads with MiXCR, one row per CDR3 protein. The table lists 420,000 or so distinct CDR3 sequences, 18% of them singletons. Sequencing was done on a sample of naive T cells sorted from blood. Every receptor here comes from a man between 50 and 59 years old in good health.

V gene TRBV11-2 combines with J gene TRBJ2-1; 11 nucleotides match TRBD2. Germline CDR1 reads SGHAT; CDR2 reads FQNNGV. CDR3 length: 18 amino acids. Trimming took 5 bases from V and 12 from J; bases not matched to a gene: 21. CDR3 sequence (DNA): TGTGCCAGCAGCACGGACAGGGAGGGAACTAGCGGGAGATTTTGGCAGTTCTTC. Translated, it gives CASSTDREGTSGRFWQFF.

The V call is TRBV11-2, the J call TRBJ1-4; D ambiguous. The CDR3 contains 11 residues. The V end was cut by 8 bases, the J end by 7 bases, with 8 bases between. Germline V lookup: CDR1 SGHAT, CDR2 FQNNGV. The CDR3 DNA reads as TGTGCCAGCCGCCCCGTTGAAAAACTGTTTTTT. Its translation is CASRPVEKLFF.

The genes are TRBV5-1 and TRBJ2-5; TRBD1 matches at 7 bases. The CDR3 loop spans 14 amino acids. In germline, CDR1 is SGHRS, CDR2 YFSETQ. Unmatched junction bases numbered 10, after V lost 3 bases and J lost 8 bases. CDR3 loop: CASSSDRTRSTQYF. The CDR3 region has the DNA TGCGCCAGCAGCTCGGACAGGACGAGGAGTACCCAGTACTTC.

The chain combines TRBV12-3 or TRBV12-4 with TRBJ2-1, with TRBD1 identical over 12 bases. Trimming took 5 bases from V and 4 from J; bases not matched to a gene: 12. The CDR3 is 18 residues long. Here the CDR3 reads CASSTGTGGLGTYNEQFF. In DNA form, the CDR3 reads TGTGCCAGCAGTACCGGGACAGGGGGCCTTGGTACATACAATGAGCAGTTCTTC.

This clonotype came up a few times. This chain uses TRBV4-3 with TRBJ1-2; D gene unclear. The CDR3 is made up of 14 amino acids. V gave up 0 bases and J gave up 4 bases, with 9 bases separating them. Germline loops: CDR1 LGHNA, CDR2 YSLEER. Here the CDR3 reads CASSQESGGYGYTF. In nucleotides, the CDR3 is TGCGCCAGCAGCCAAGAATCAGGAGGCTATGGCTACACCTTC.

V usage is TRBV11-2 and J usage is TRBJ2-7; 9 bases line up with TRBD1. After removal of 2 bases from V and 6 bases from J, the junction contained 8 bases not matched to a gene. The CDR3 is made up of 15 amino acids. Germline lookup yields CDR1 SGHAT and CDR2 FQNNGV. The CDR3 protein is CASSLKATGGVEQYF. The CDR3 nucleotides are TGTGCCAGCAGCTTAAAAGCGACAGGGGGAGTCGAGCAGTACTTC.

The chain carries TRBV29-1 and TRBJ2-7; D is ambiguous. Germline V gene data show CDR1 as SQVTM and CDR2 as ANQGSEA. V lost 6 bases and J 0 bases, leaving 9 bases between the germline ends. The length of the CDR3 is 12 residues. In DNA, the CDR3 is TGCAGCGTGGTGAAAAGCTCCTACGAGCAGTACTTC. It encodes CSVVKSSYEQYF.

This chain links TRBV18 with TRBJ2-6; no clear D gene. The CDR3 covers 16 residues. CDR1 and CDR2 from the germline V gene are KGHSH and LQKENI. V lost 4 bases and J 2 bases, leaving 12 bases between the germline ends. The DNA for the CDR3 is TGTGCCAGCTCACGTTACTCTGGGCCTGGGGCCAACGTCCTGACTTTC. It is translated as CASSRYSGPGANVLTF.

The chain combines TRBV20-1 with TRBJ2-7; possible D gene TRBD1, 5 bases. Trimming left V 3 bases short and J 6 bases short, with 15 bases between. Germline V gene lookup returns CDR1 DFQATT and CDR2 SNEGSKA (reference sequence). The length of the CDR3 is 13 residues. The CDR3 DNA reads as TGCAGTGCTAGTGCTCTGCAGGGTGGCGAGCAGTACTTC. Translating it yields CSASALQGGEQYF.

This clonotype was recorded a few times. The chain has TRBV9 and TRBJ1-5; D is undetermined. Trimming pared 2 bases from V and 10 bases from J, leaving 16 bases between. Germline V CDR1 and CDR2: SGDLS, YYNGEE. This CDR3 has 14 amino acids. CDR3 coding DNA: TGTGCCAGCAGCGTGGAAGCGTTAAATGGACCCCAGCATTTT. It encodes CASSVEALNGPQHF.

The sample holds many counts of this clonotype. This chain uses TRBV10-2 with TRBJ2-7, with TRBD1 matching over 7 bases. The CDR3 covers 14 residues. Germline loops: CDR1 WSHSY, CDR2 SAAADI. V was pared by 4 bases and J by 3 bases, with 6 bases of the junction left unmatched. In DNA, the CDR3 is TGCGCCAGCAGTGGACAGGGAATATTCTACGAGCAGTACTTC. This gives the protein CASSGQGIFYEQYF.

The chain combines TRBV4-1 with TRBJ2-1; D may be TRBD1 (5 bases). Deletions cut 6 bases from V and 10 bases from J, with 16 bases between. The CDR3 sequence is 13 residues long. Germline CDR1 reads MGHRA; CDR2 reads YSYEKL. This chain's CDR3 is CASRGVYGSEQFF. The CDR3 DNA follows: TGCGCCAGCAGAGGGGTTTACGGATCCGAGCAGTTCTTC.

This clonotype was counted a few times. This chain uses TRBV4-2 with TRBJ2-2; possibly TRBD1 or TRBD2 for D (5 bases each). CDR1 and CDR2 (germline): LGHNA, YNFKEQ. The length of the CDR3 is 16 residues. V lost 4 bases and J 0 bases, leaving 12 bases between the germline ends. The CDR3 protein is CASSLGVGANTGELFF. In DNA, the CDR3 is TGTGCCAGCAGCCTGGGGGTAGGGGCGAACACCGGGGAGCTGTTTTTT.

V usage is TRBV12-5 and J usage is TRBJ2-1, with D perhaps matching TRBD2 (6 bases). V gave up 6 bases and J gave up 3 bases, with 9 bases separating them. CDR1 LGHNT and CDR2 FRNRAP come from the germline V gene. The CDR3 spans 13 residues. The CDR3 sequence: CASGMDYYNEQFF. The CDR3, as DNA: TGTGCTAGTGGCATGGACTACTACAATGAGCAGTTCTTC.

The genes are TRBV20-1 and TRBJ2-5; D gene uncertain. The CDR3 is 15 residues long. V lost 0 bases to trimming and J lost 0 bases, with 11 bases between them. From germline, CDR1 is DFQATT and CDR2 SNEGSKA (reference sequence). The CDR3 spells CSARDYTDYQETQYF. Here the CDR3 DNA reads TGCAGTGCTAGAGACTATACAGATTACCAAGAGACCCAGTACTTC.

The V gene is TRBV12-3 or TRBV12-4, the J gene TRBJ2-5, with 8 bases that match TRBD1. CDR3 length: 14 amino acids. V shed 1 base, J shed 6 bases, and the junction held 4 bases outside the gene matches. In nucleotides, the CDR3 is TGTGCCAGCAGTTTAGTCAGGGGGCGGAAGACCCAGTACTTC. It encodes CASSLVRGRKTQYF.

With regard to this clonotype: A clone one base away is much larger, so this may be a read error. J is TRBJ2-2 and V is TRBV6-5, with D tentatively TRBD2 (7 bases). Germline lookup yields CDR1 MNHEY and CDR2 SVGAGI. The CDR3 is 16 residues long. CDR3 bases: TGTGCCAGCAGTTACAGGGGGGGAGCGAACACCGAGGAGCTGTTTTTT. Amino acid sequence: CASSYRGGANTEELFF.

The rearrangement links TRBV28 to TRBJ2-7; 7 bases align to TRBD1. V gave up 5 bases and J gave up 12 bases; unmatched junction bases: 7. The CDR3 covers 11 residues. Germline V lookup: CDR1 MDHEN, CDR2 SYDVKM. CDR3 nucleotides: TGTGCCAGCAGTGAAACAGGGGAGAGGTACTTC. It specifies CASSETGERYF. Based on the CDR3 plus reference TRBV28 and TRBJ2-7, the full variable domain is DVKVTQSSRYLVKRTGEKVFLECVQDMDHENMFWYRQDPGLGLRLIYFSYDVKMKEKGDIPEGYSVSREKKERFSLILESASTNQTSMYLCASSETGERYFGPGTRLTVT.

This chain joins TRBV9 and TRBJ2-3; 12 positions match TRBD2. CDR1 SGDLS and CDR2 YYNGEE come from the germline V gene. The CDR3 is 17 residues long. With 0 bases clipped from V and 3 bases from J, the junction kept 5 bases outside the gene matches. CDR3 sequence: CASSVGWTSGMTDTQYF. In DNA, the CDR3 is TGTGCCAGCAGCGTAGGCTGGACTAGCGGGATGACAGATACGCAGTATTTT. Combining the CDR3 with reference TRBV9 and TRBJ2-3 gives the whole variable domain DSGVTQTPKHLITATGQRVTLRCSPRSGDLSVYWYQQSLDQGLQFLIQYYNGEERAKGNILERFSAQQFPDLHSELNLSSLELGDSALYFCASSVGWTSGMTDTQYFGPGTRLTVL.